This T cell receptor beta chain originates from a study of blood T cell repertoires in COVID-19. Study background: Specimens from acute and convalescent COVID-19 originated in the United States, Italy and Spain. The cDNA or gDNA used as material had been derived from T cells, B-cell-depleted T cells, or PBMCs.

The CDR3 has 15 amino acids. CDR1 is SGDLS and CDR2 is YYNGEE in the germline V gene. V was cut by 0 bases and J by 0 bases, with 9 bases left in between. In the authors' methods: Amplified reference gene primers provided the basis for estimating nucleated cell counts. Profiled with immunoSEQ multiplex PCR; TCRdb holds only in-frame clones, not every one. V and J calls and clone size are as listed in that table; D and trimming were resolved from the DNA. The data hold tens of thousands of clones, with around 90% observed a single time. The sample consisted of peripheral blood. The clonotype originates from an elderly woman with acute or convalescent COVID-19. The chain joins TRBV9 to TRBJ2-5, with TRBD2 as a possible D gene (6 bases). The CDR3 sequence is CASSVGAGHQETQYF. The CDR3 region has the DNA TGTGCCAGCAGCGTAGGGGCGGGACACCAAGAGACCCAGTACTTC.